This T cell receptor (beta chain) was sequenced during a study of pediatric ulcerative colitis. Background on the study: Most patients had pancolitis, and two had left-sided colitis.

Germline V gene sequence: CDR1 GTSNPN, CDR2 SVGIG (reference sequence). CDR3 length equals 13 residues. Trimming stripped 0 bases from V and 3 bases from J, with 8 bases between. During colonoscopy, one to two rectal pinch biopsies were collected. Before the diagnostic colonoscopy, ulcerative colitis patients were free of immunosuppressive medication. This clone has more than one count but fewer than ten. The sample contains more than one DNA sequence encoding this CDR3. The survey-level immunoSEQ assay was used. Generated by immunoSEQ multiplex PCR, the TCRdb table keeps only in-frame clones and is missing some. The repertoire holds 30,000 to 45,000 clones, with about three quarters as singletons.

The material sequenced was gut tissue. The chain uses TRBV30 and TRBJ1-1; weak D call: TRBD1 (5 bases). The receptor was derived from a boy aged 5-17 years with moderate ulcerative colitis. The CDR3 sequence is CAWSVAGHTEAFF. CDR3 bases: TGTGCCTGGAGTGTAGCAGGGCACACTGAAGCTTTCTTT.